This entry lists 11 T cell receptor beta chains sequenced from one sample in a study of blood T cells in healthy people across ages. A J-beta primer mix and a sample-barcoded 5' primer were used in a second PCR of about 7 to 12 cycles. TCRdb reprocessed the 5' RACE reads via MiXCR and lists one record per CDR3 protein. The sample includes some 700,000 distinct CDR3 sequences, 40% to 45% of them seen just once. Sequencing was performed on blood. The receptors originated from a woman aged 55 to 70 in good health.

This clonotype was recorded once. The rearrangement uses TRBV6-1 and TRBJ1-2, with 8 bases that match TRBD1. V was clipped by 8 bases and J by 2 bases; unmatched bases: 7. The CDR3 is made up of 14 amino acids. CDR1 is MNHNS, CDR2 SASEGT, per germline. Here the CDR3 reads CASDSAGGNYGYTF. CDR3 sequence (DNA): TGTGCCAGCGATTCGGCAGGGGGCAACTATGGCTACACCTTC.

This clonotype was counted a few times. The V and J genes are TRBV2 and TRBJ2-6; 11 bases line up with TRBD1. The length of the CDR3 is 20 residues. V shed 5 bases and J 0 bases; nucleotides not matched to a gene: 12. The germline CDR1 and CDR2 sequences are SNHLY and FYNNEI. The CDR3 reads CASSRSLDRGLSSGANVLTF. As DNA, the CDR3 is TGTGCCAGCAGTAGAAGCCTGGACAGGGGGCTAAGCTCTGGGGCCAACGTCCTGACTTTC.

The chain is built from TRBV7-9 and TRBJ2-3; D gene ambiguous. This CDR3 has 15 amino acids. The germline V gene encodes CDR1 SEHNR and CDR2 FQNEAQ (reference sequence). Trimming cost V 8 bases and J 0 bases, with 15 bases left between them. CDR3 loop: CASWPPASSTDTQYF. The CDR3 DNA reads as TGTGCCAGCTGGCCTCCGGCTTCTAGCACAGATACGCAGTATTTT.

Ten or more counts support this clonotype. The chain is built from TRBV7-2 and TRBJ1-5, with 7 bases lining up with TRBD1. After removal of 2 bases from V and 5 bases from J, the junction contained 3 bases not matched to a gene. The germline CDR1 and CDR2 sequences are SGHTA and FQGNSA. The CDR3 loop spans 14 amino acids. The CDR3: CASSLKTGDQPQHF. CDR3 nucleotides: TGTGCCAGCAGCTTAAAAACAGGGGATCAGCCCCAGCATTTT.

CDR3 region: CASQGQERGYTF. As DNA, the CDR3 is TGTGCCAGTCAGGGACAGGAAAGGGGCTACACCTTC. The rearrangement links TRBV18 to TRBJ1-2, with 8 bases fitting TRBD1. This CDR3 has 12 residues. The germline V gene encodes CDR1 KGHSH and CDR2 LQKENI. V was clipped by 9 bases and J by 8 bases; unmatched bases: 8.

This rearrangement joins TRBV6-5 to TRBJ2-7; the D gene is possibly TRBD2 (6 bases). In germline, CDR1 is MNHEY, CDR2 SVGAGI. Trimming took off 0 bases at V and 0 bases at J, with 9 bases between the two ends. The CDR3 covers 15 residues. Written as DNA, the CDR3 is TGTGCCAGCAGTTACTCGCGGGAAAGCTCCTACGAGCAGTACTTC. Amino acid sequence: CASSYSRESSYEQYF.

This clonotype has just one count. The chain carries TRBV24-1 and TRBJ1-5; 7 bases match TRBD1. The CDR3 totals 16 residues. V was clipped by 6 bases and J by 0 bases; unmatched bases: 7. Germline V CDR1 and CDR2: KGHDR, SFDVKD. CDR3 coding DNA: TGTGCCACCAGTCGGACCGGGACAGATAGCAATCAGCCCCAGCATTTT. Translated, it gives CATSRTGTDSNQPQHF.

As concerns this clonotype: Since a much larger clone is just one base distant, this may be a read error. V usage is TRBV29-1 and J usage is TRBJ2-3; no definite D call. V dropped 0 bases and J dropped 0 bases, with 10 bases sitting between them. The germline V gene encodes CDR1 SQVTM and CDR2 ANQGSEA. The CDR3 consists of 15 residues. This chain's CDR3 is CSVEDGFSSTDTQYF. The CDR3 bases are TGCAGCGTTGAAGACGGATTCTCTAGCACAGATACGCAGTATTTT.

This clonotype turned up a few times. A much larger clone lies one base from this, so it may be a read error. The gene calls are TRBV29-1 and TRBJ2-7, with unresolved D. V lost 7 bases, J lost 7 bases, and 17 bases lay in between. The CDR3 has 12 residues. In germline, CDR1 is SQVTM, CDR2 ANQGSEA. The CDR3 loop is CSGSRENNEQYF. CDR3 sequence (DNA): TGCAGCGGGAGCCGTGAGAACAATGAGCAGTACTTC.

The table lists this clonotype with a count of one. It may be a read error: a sequence one base away is much more abundant. This sequence joins TRBV7-2 and TRBJ2-1; D unresolved. The CDR3 length is 15 residues. Trimming took off 5 bases at V and 5 bases at J, with 16 bases between the two ends. Germline CDR1 is SGHTA and CDR2 is FQGNSA. CDR3: CASSPHQDADNEQFF. The CDR3 DNA reads TGTGCCAGCAGCCCGCACCAGGATGCGGACAATGAGCAGTTCTTC.

The chain uses TRBV18 and TRBJ2-3, with D unresolved. Germline CDR1 KGHSH, CDR2 LQKENI. Trimming left V 2 bases short and J 4 bases short, with 7 bases between. CDR3 length: 13 residues. CDR3 bases: TGTGCCAGCTCACCAGTATCCGCAGATACGCAGTATTTT. Its translation: CASSPVSADTQYF.